Shown below are 16 T cell receptor beta chains from a single sample sequenced in a study of regulatory T cells in long-lasting Graves disease (TCRdb year 2021). Receptors were amplified or captured by multiplex PCR. These reads were obtained on an Illumina HiSeq 4000. To build TCR beta libraries, CDR3 regions were amplified by Arm-PCR using iRepertoire HTBI primers. In-frame beta chains were kept once TCRdb had trimmed the public reads at Q25 with fastp and called clones with MiXCR. Rows matching on CDR3 protein sequence are summarized as one entry with the most common DNA and genes. Within this sample are about 460,000 distinct CDR3 sequences, with approximately 22% of them counted one time only. Of the sample, around 13% is held by the ten largest clones. The meaning of the sample's time point label: persistent/refractory GD, antithyroid drugs over 5 years with positive TRAb. For both TCR sequencing and RNA sequencing, RNA was extracted from PBMCs using TRIzol.

The sample in question was peripheral blood mononuclear cells (PBMCs), obtained when the disease was refractory, from a patient treated with antithyroid drugs. These receptors originate from a female donor with Graves disease.

This clonotype came up a few times. The chain recombines TRBV7-2 with TRBJ2-4, with 14 bases that match TRBD2. This CDR3 contains 19 residues. V lost 5 bases, J lost 0 bases, and 9 bases stayed unmatched. Germline CDR1 reads SGHTA; CDR2 reads FQGNSA. CDR3 protein: CASSPRTSGGPLAKNIQYF. CDR3 sequence (DNA): TGTGCCAGCAGCCCCAGGACTAGCGGGGGGCCCCTAGCCAAAAACATTCAGTACTTC.

This clonotype was counted ten times or more. This chain uses TRBV28 with TRBJ2-2, with D perhaps TRBD1 (6 bases). V lost 5 bases and J lost 4, with 11 bases in between. The CDR3 sequence is 14 residues long. Germline loops: CDR1 MDHEN, CDR2 SYDVKM. CDR3 sequence (DNA): TGTGCCAGCAGTACCACAGGGTTCACCGGGGAGCTGTTTTTT. Encoded protein: CASSTTGFTGELFF.

This clonotype came up a few times. The V call is TRBV15, the J call TRBJ2-5, with D uncertain. Between the trimmed V and J ends, which lost 5 bases and 0 bases, there was a span of 13 bases. The germline V gene encodes CDR1 LNHNV and CDR2 YYDKDF (reference sequence). There are 15 residues in the CDR3. The CDR3 loop reads CATSWSPEHQETQYF. CDR3 sequence (DNA): TGTGCCACCAGCTGGTCCCCAGAACACCAAGAGACCCAGTACTTC.

The CDR3: CASSLSPGLTIETQYF. CDR3 bases: TGCGCCAGCAGCTTGTCCCCGGGACTAACCATAGAGACCCAGTACTTC. J is TRBJ2-5 and V is TRBV5-1; TRBD2 matches at 7 bases. There are 16 residues in the CDR3. Trimming at V came to 1 base and at J to 4 bases, leaving 10 bases not matched to a gene. The germline V gene has CDR1 SGHRS and CDR2 YFSETQ.

This clonotype was observed many times. This rearrangement joins TRBV7-2 to TRBJ2-6, with D unclear. The germline gives CDR1 SGHTA, CDR2 FQGNSA. The ends were cut back, 3 bases at V and 1 base at J, with 7 bases in the middle. This CDR3 has 15 amino acids. The CDR3 DNA reads TGTGCCAGCAGCTTCGATAGGTCTGGGGCCAACGTCCTGACTTTC. It yields the protein CASSFDRSGANVLTF.

In the case of this clonotype: This sequence may be a read error, since a much larger clone differs from it by one base. The rearrangement uses TRBV27 and TRBJ2-2; D gene uncertain. This CDR3 is 14 amino acids long. Trimming left V 7 bases short and J 4 bases short, with 13 bases between. The germline V gene encodes CDR1 MNHEY and CDR2 SMNVEV (reference sequence). The CDR3 DNA is TGTGCCAGCATCCCGACAAGGAGCACCGGGGAGCTGTTTTTT. It is translated as CASIPTRSTGELFF.

The rearrangement links TRBV3-1 to TRBJ2-3, with TRBD1 as a possible D gene (6 bases). CDR1 and CDR2 from the germline V gene are LGHDT and YNNKEL (reference sequence). The CDR3 is made up of 18 amino acids. Trimming removed 3 bases at V and 4 bases at J, with 23 bases between. CDR3 sequence (DNA): TGTGCCAGCAGCCAGAAACCCCGGGACCCAGAGGGGGCAGATACGCAGTATTTT. This encodes CASSQKPRDPEGADTQYF.

This clonotype showed up many times. The gene calls are TRBV6-1 and TRBJ1-1; 7 positions agree with TRBD1. The germline CDR1 and CDR2 sequences are MNHNS and SASEGT. The CDR3 has 13 residues. J was trimmed by 5 bases and V by 6 bases; bases with no gene match: 6. In nucleotides, the CDR3 is TGTGCCAGCAGGGACAGGTGGTTGACTGAAGCTTTCTTT. Translating gives CASRDRWLTEAFF.

This clonotype was observed at least ten times. Written as DNA, the CDR3 is TGTGCCAGCAGTGAAGCGCTAGCGAGCACCTACGAGCAGTACTTC. Residues: CASSEALASTYEQYF. V usage is TRBV6-1 and J usage is TRBJ2-7; TRBD2 might be the D (6 bases). The CDR3 extends over 15 amino acids. Trimming cost V 0 bases and J 2 bases, with 11 bases left between them. CDR1 MNHNS and CDR2 SASEGT come from the germline V gene.

There are many counts of this clonotype. This chain connects TRBV12-3 or TRBV12-4 to TRBJ1-6; D unresolved. The germline V and J ends were trimmed by 4 bases and 5 bases, with 15 bases remaining between them. This CDR3 comprises 16 residues. CDR3 bases: TGTGCCAGCAGTTCACTTAAACAAGGAGATAATTCACCCCTCCACTTT. Residues: CASSSLKQGDNSPLHF.

Turning to this clonotype: Given a much more abundant clone one base away, this may be a read error. The chain combines TRBV27 with TRBJ2-1; possible D gene TRBD1, 6 bases. The DNA end lines up better with TRBJ2-5; the J call may be wrong. Per the germline V gene, CDR1 is MNHEY and CDR2 is SMNVEV (reference sequence). The CDR3 has 16 amino acids. As DNA, the CDR3 is TGTGCCAGCAGTTTATCATCCGGGACATTCGTTGAGACCCAGTACTTC. Translation: CASSLSSGTFVETQYF.

Many counts were recorded for this clonotype. The chain couples TRBV15 to TRBJ2-7; 12 positions match TRBD1. Germline V lookup: CDR1 LNHNV, CDR2 YYDKDF (reference sequence). The CDR3 is 14 amino acids. J gave up 5 bases and V 3 bases, and 2 bases lay outside the gene matches. CDR3 loop: CATSRGQGAHEQYF. The CDR3, as DNA: TGTGCCACCAGCAGGGGACAGGGGGCCCACGAGCAGTACTTC.

The chain has TRBV6-1 and TRBJ1-1; D may be TRBD1 (5 bases). V gave up 5 bases and J gave up 4 bases, with 17 bases separating them. The CDR3 is 15 residues long. The germline gives CDR1 MNHNS, CDR2 SASEGT. The CDR3 DNA reads TGTGCCAGCAGTCTTTTGCGCGGGGCGATCACTGAAGCTTTCTTT. Encoded protein: CASSLLRGAITEAFF.

This clonotype was recorded a few times. The chain links TRBV19 to TRBJ2-5; maybe TRBD1 (6 bases). V lost 7 bases and J 3 bases, leaving 15 bases between the germline ends. CDR1 and CDR2 (germline): LNHDA, SQIVND (reference sequence). The CDR3 runs 14 residues. The CDR3 DNA reads as TGTGCCAGTAACCCGGACAGACAAAAAGAGACCCAGTACTTC. Its protein is CASNPDRQKETQYF.

In its sample, this clonotype was seen a few times. The rearrangement joins TRBV12-3 or TRBV12-4 to TRBJ1-6; TRBD1 matches at 8 bases. The CDR3 sequence is 18 residues long. V lost 6 bases and J lost 7; bases outside the gene matches: 17. The CDR3 region is CASRLLGTGSRGNSPLHF. The CDR3 bases are TGTGCCAGCAGGCTACTTGGGACAGGTTCGAGGGGGAATTCACCCCTCCACTTT.

This sequence joins TRBV10-3 and TRBJ2-2; D unclear. Germline values: CDR1 ENHRY, CDR2 SYGVKD. The CDR3 covers 14 residues. Trimming pared 10 bases from V and 3 bases from J, leaving 15 bases between. As DNA, the CDR3 is TGTGCCAGCAGCCCCTCTACAGACACCGGGGAGCTGTTTTTT. Its protein product is CASSPSTDTGELFF.